These T cell receptor beta chains were read from a single sample in a study of naive and memory T cell subsets. One entry per CDR3 protein results from TCRdb running MiXCR on the UMI-ligation and nested PCR reads. The table shows some 31,000 distinct CDR3 sequences, with roughly 20% occurring only once. Sequencing input: effector memory CD4+ T cells from blood. These receptors were obtained from a human donor in good health. Both conserved end residues are part of each CDR3. The D gene is left open where the match is weak. A row's size may be missing; if present it is once, few, many or a size class.

abundance	v_gene	j_gene	d_gene	CDR3nt	CDR3aa
few	TRBV9	TRBJ2-2	NA	TGTGCCAGCAGCCCCAAGGGACCCGGGGAGCTGTTTTTT	CASSPKGPGELFF
few	TRBV10-1	TRBJ1-5	NA	TGCGCCAGCAGTGAGTCTGGTAGCAATCAGCCCCAGCATTTT	CASSESGSNQPQHF
few	TRBV7-9	TRBJ2-5	TRBD2	TGTGCCAGCAGCCGCGCCGGGACTAGGCGAGAGACCCAGTACTTC	CASSRAGTRRETQYF
NA	TRBV28	TRBJ1-6	TRBD1	TGTGCCAGCAGCCCTTTACAGGGGAACTCACCCCTCCACTTT	CASSPLQGNSPLHF
few	TRBV11-2	TRBJ2-3	TRBD2	TGTGCCAGCAGCCCTAGCGGGAGGGCCCTCGATACGCAGTATTTT	CASSPSGRALDTQYF
few	TRBV9	TRBJ2-6	TRBD1	TGTGCCAGCAGCGAGGTTTCAGGGGGCTGGGCCAACGTCCTGACTTTC	CASSEVSGGWANVLTF
few	TRBV7-6	TRBJ2-2	NA	TGTGCCAGCAGCCGATCTGTGGGGGATCCCGGGGAGCTGTTTTTT	CASSRSVGDPGELFF
NA	TRBV6-5	TRBJ1-2	TRBD1	TGTGCCAGCAGCGCGAAAGTCGGACAGGGTTTTCGTGGCTACACCTTC	CASSAKVGQGFRGYTF
NA	TRBV29-1	TRBJ2-3	TRBD2	TGCAGCGTTGGGGGACTAGCGGGTTTCACAGATACGCAGTATTTT	CSVGGLAGFTDTQYF
NA	TRBV29-1	TRBJ1-4	NA	TGCAGCGTGGCCAGGGTTGGTGAAAAACTGTTTTTT	CSVARVGEKLFF
NA	TRBV11-3	TRBJ2-2	NA	TGTGCCAGCAGCAGGCGTGGGGAGACCGGGGAGCTGTTTTTT	CASSRRGETGELFF
many	TRBV3-1	TRBJ1-1	TRBD1	TGTGCCAGCAGCCAAGCAGGGGGGACTGCTGAAGCTTTCTTT	CASSQAGGTAEAFF
many	TRBV12-3/TRBV12-4	TRBJ1-3	NA	TGTGCCAGCAGTTTCCTAGGGGCCTCTGGAAACACCATATATTTT	CASSFLGASGNTIYF
medium-sized	TRBV28	TRBJ1-5	NA	TGTGCCAGCAGTTTTTTTGGAAGAGCCGCACTAAATCAGCCCCAGCATTTT	CASSFFGRAALNQPQHF
many	TRBV9	TRBJ2-2	TRBD2	TGTGCCAGCAGCCCACGACTAGCGGCGAACACCGGGGAGCTGTTTTTT	CASSPRLAANTGELFF
NA	TRBV18	TRBJ1-2	TRBD1	TGTGCCAGCTCTCCGGGACAGAGCTTTTATGGCTACACCTTC	CASSPGQSFYGYTF
few	TRBV6-1	TRBJ1-1	TRBD1	TGTGCCAGCAGGGGGACAGGCCCGAACACTGAAGCTTTCTTT	CASRGTGPNTEAFF
NA	TRBV6-4	TRBJ2-2	NA	TGTGCCAGCACCGTGTCAGCGAACACCGGGGAGCTGTTTTTT	CASTVSANTGELFF
many	TRBV7-8	TRBJ1-6	NA	TGTGCCAGCAGCTTCGTTAATTCACCCCTCCACTTT	CASSFVNSPLHF
many	TRBV28	TRBJ2-3	TRBD2	TGTGCCACTAAGGAGACTAGCGGGGCCACAGATACGCAGTATTTT	CATKETSGATDTQYF
few	TRBV7-6	TRBJ2-6	NA	TGTGCCAGCAGCTTACACTCTGGGGCCAACGTCCTGACTTTC	CASSLHSGANVLTF
NA	TRBV2	TRBJ2-2	NA	TGTGCCAGCCAGAAGGGGGGCGTCACCGGGGAGCTGTTTTTT	CASQKGGVTGELFF
NA	TRBV29-1	TRBJ2-1	TRBD2	TGCAGCGTTGGAGGGCTAGCGGGAGGGAATGAGCAGTTCTTC	CSVGGLAGGNEQFF
NA	TRBV30	TRBJ2-6	NA	TGTGCCTGGAGTGTACGAGGGGTCCCTGGGGCCAACGTCCTGACTTTC	CAWSVRGVPGANVLTF
NA	TRBV6-5	TRBJ2-1	TRBD1	TGTGCCAGGGACGACAGGGTCTCCTACAATGAGCAGTTCTTC	CARDDRVSYNEQFF
NA	TRBV7-2	TRBJ1-1	NA	TGTGCCAGCAGCTTTAGGGTTAATGGTGAAGCTTTCTTT	CASSFRVNGEAFF
NA	TRBV20-1	TRBJ2-7	TRBD2	TGCAGTGCTTCCCCGGGACTAGCGCCGAGCTCCTACGAGCAGTACTTC	CSASPGLAPSSYEQYF
many	TRBV27	TRBJ1-6	TRBD1	TGTGCCAGCAGTTTTGACAGGGGATCACCCCTCCACTTT	CASSFDRGSPLHF
large	TRBV6-5	TRBJ2-1	NA	TGTGCCAGCAGTTACTCGACCGGCGGAGGCAATGAGCAGTTCTTC	CASSYSTGGGNEQFF
NA	TRBV20-1	TRBJ1-1	TRBD1	TGCAGTGCTAGGTGGTTCGGGACAGGGGCTAAGACTGAAGCTTTCTTT	CSARWFGTGAKTEAFF
NA	TRBV20-1	TRBJ1-3	TRBD1	TGCAGTGCTAGAATCCCGGGGACAGGCCATACAGGAAACACCATATATTTT	CSARIPGTGHTGNTIYF
medium-sized	TRBV20-1	TRBJ1-6	NA	TGCAGTGCTAGAGATTCAGGGATGGGGCTGGTTTCACCCCTCCACTTT	CSARDSGMGLVSPLHF